By frequency in the sample, the clone carrying this TCR beta chain is medium-sized (0.01 to 0.1%). Its antigen is currently unknown. This sample was included in a study of metastatic and nonmetastatic thyroid tumors. Study-wide context: It was across blood and tumor or nodule tissue from malignant and benign thyroid patients that repertoires were compared.

As processed by the authors: A classifier for distant metastasis in papillary thyroid cancer was constructed using CDR3 differences observed across clinicopathological groups. Via MiXCR, TCRdb re-called the PCR reads. The V and J calls, along with clone size, are taken from TCRdb and not from the paper's own processing. The table lists 5,000 to 7,000 clones, 32% of them singletons. Study-wide results and caveats: Reportedly, malignant thyroid tumors had significantly higher TCR beta diversity than benign nodules, in blood and tumor.

Ahead of thyroid surgery, no patient had received treatment of any kind. This clonotype was obtained from a female donor with papillary thyroid cancer or a benign thyroid nodule (not recorded which). Some clones in this sample may be carry-over from other donors' samples. The sample was tumor tissue.

CDR3 nucleotides: TGCAGTGCTAGACCGAGAGGACAGACCTATGGCTACACCTTC. Translating gives CSARPRGQTYGYTF. The chain recombines TRBV20-1 with TRBJ1-2, with a possible D match to TRBD1 (6 bases). The CDR3 has 14 amino acids. Germline V gives CDR1 DFQATT, CDR2 SNEGSKA (reference sequence). Trimming pared 2 bases from V and 4 bases from J, leaving 14 bases between.